This is a list of T cell receptor beta chains from one sample in a study of cytomegalovirus exposure and HLA in healthy donors. Produced via immunoSEQ multiplex PCR; TCRdb's table is partial and in-frame only. The sample has 100,000 to 150,000 clones, more than 70% seen once. Input material: PBMCs. These receptors were collected from a woman aged 60-70 years in good health and CMV-seronegative. The CDR3 runs from the conserved cysteine through the conserved F or W. The D gene is left open where the match is weak. Expanded clones are given a class, and other clones once, few, many or no size at all.

TRBV5-6,TRBJ1-2,few,.,CASSPTGHGYTF,TGTGCCAGCAGCCCCACAGGGCACGGCTACACCTTC
TRBV15,TRBJ1-2,once,.,CATSRDRMQVYGYTF,TGTGCCACCAGCAGAGATCGGATGCAGGTCTATGGCTACACCTTC
TRBV4-1,TRBJ2-7,.,.,CASSQGERRQVNYEQYF,TGCGCCAGCAGCCAAGGGGAAAGGCGACAGGTAAACTACGAGCAGTACTTC
TRBV28,TRBJ2-7,once,.,CASTHFGEQYF,TGTGCCAGCACCCACTTCGGCGAGCAGTACTTC
TRBV28,TRBJ1-1,.,TRBD1,CASSPGQGGTEAFF,TGTGCCAGCAGTCCTGGACAGGGAGGGACTGAAGCTTTCTTT
TRBV19,TRBJ1-5,.,.,CASKEERLAQPQHF,TGTGCCAGTAAAGAAGAGCGCTTAGCACAGCCCCAGCATTTT
TRBV6-1,TRBJ2-3,few,TRBD1,CASSDPGQGMGDTQYF,TGTGCCAGCAGTGACCCGGGACAGGGGATGGGAGATACGCAGTATTTT
TRBV2,TRBJ1-2,.,.,CASSDVLSNYGYTF,TGTGCCAGCAGTGATGTACTATCGAACTATGGCTACACCTTC
TRBV7-3,TRBJ1-1,.,.,CASSLRSEAFF,TGTGCCAGCAGCTTAAGGAGTGAAGCTTTCTTT
TRBV10-1,TRBJ2-7,.,TRBD1,CASSELNRGVYEQYF,TGCGCCAGCAGTGAGCTTAACAGGGGTGTCTACGAGCAGTACTTC
TRBV15,TRBJ1-5,few,TRBD1,CATSPARDSRNQPQHF,TGTGCCACCAGCCCTGCCAGGGACAGCCGCAATCAGCCCCAGCATTTT
TRBV7-9,TRBJ2-3,.,.,CSSSLGVGASTDTQYF,TGTTCCAGCAGCTTAGGGGTGGGGGCTAGCACAGATACGCAGTATTTT
TRBV5-1,TRBJ2-1,.,TRBD2,CASSTRTSGIRLLINEQFF,TGCGCCAGCAGCACAAGGACTAGCGGGATCCGGCTCCTCATCAATGAGCAGTTCTTC
TRBV30,TRBJ1-3,.,.,CAWSVRGNTIYF,TGTGCCTGGAGTGTGCGTGGAAACACCATATATTTT
TRBV5-3,TRBJ1-1,few,.,CARSSISGALTEAFF,TGTGCCAGAAGCTCGATCTCAGGGGCTTTAACTGAAGCTTTCTTT
TRBV18,TRBJ1-3,.,.,CASSPPGRLSGNTIYF,TGTGCCAGCTCACCACCTGGCAGGCTCTCTGGAAACACCATATATTTT
TRBV28,TRBJ1-5,.,.,CASSTGYSQPQHF,TGTGCCAGCAGTACAGGGTATAGTCAGCCCCAGCATTTT
TRBV9,TRBJ1-4,few,.,CASSVGQASEKLFF,TGTGCCAGCAGCGTAGGGCAAGCTAGTGAAAAACTGTTTTTT
TRBV9,TRBJ1-1,.,.,CASTRGRVANTEAFF,TGTGCCAGCACCCGGGGGAGGGTTGCGAACACTGAAGCTTTCTTT
TRBV7-2,TRBJ1-2,.,.,CASSLRLLYGYTF,TGTGCCAGCAGCTTAAGATTACTTTATGGCTACACCTTC
TRBV5-1,TRBJ2-5,.,TRBD1,CASSPMDRSIETQYF,TGCGCCAGCAGCCCGATGGACAGGTCCATCGAGACCCAGTACTTC
TRBV7-3,TRBJ2-5,.,.,CASSLFSYETQYF,TGTGCCAGCAGCTTATTTAGTTATGAGACCCAGTACTTC
TRBV28,TRBJ1-2,.,.,CASSSPPGAAGGYTF,TGTGCCAGCAGTTCTCCCCCAGGGGCAGCAGGGGGCTACACCTTC
TRBV5-4,TRBJ2-3,.,TRBD2,CASSIGLAGGPDTQYF,TGTGCCAGCAGCATAGGACTAGCGGGGGGGCCAGATACGCAGTATTTT
TRBV5-1,TRBJ1-2,.,TRBD1,CASSTPGQGDYYGYTF,TGCGCCAGCAGCACCCCGGGGCAGGGGGACTACTATGGCTACACCTTC
TRBV28,TRBJ2-7,.,TRBD2,CASSFGTSEGDYEQYF,TGTGCCAGCAGTTTCGGGACTAGCGAGGGGGACTACGAGCAGTACTTC
TRBV5-4,TRBJ2-7,.,.,CASSYLSSYEQYF,TGTGCCAGCAGCTACCTGTCCTCCTACGAGCAGTACTTC
TRBV9,TRBJ1-1,.,.,CASSPQVENTEAFF,TGTGCCAGCAGCCCTCAGGTGGAGAACACTGAAGCTTTCTTT
TRBV7-3,TRBJ2-4,.,TRBD2,CASSSGSSGVIQYF,TGTGCCAGCAGCTCTGGGTCTAGCGGGGTTATTCAGTACTTC
TRBV15,TRBJ2-3,.,.,CATSRGRDTQYF,TGTGCCACCAGCAGAGGTAGAGATACGCAGTATTTT
TRBV28,TRBJ1-1,.,.,CASSMTLNTEAFF,TGTGCCAGCAGTATGACACTGAACACTGAAGCTTTCTTT
TRBV7-9,TRBJ2-3,.,TRBD1,CASSQGQIDTDTQYF,TGTGCCAGCAGCCAGGGACAGATTGACACAGATACGCAGTATTTT
TRBV28,TRBJ2-3,.,TRBD1,CASSLPRDSSSTDTQYF,TGTGCCAGCAGTTTACCCCGGGACAGCTCTAGCACAGATACGCAGTATTTT
TRBV7-8,TRBJ2-1,few,.,CASSLGEVEQFF,TGTGCCAGCAGCTTAGGGGAGGTTGAGCAGTTCTTC
TRBV5-1,TRBJ1-2,.,TRBD1,CASSTPGQVGIANYGYTF,TGCGCCAGCAGCACACCGGGACAGGTCGGGATCGCTAACTATGGCTACACCTTC
TRBV6-1,TRBJ1-1,.,.,CASTERFGAGTEAFF,TGTGCCAGCACTGAAAGGTTTGGGGCGGGGACTGAAGCTTTCTTT
TRBV28,TRBJ2-7,.,.,CASSSPYEQYF,TGTGCCAGCAGTTCCCCCTACGAGCAGTACTTC